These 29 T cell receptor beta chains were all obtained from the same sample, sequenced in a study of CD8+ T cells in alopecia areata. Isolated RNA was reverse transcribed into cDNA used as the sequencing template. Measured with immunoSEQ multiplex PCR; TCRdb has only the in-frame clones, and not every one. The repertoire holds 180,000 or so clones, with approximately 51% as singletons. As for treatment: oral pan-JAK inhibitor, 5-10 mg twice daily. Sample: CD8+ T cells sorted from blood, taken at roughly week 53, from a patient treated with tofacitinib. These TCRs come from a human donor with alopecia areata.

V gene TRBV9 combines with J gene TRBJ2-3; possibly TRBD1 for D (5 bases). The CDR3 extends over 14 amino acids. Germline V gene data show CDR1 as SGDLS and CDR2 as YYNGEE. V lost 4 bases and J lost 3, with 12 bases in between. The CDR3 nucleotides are TGTGCCAGCAGCTGGGGCCTTCAGACAGATACGCAGTATTTT. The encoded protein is CASSWGLQTDTQYF. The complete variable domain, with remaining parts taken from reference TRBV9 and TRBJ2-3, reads DSGVTQTPKHLITATGQRVTLRCSPRSGDLSVYWYQQSLDQGLQFLIQYYNGEERAKGNILERFSAQQFPDLHSELNLSSLELGDSALYFCASSWGLQTDTQYFGPGTRLTVL.

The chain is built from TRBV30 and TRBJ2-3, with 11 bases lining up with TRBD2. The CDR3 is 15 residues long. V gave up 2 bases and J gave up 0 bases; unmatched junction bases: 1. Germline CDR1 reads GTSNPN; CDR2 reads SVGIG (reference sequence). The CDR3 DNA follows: TGTGCCTGGAGTCGACTAGCGGGGAGCACAGATACGCAGTATTTT. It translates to CAWSRLAGSTDTQYF.

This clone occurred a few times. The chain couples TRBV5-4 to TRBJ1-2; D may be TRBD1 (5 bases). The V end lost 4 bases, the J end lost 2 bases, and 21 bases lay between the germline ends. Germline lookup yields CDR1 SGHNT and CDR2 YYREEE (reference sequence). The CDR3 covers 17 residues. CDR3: CASSLGPQEALNYGYTF. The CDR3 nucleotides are TGTGCCAGCAGCCTGGGACCGCAAGAGGCACTCAACTATGGCTACACCTTC.

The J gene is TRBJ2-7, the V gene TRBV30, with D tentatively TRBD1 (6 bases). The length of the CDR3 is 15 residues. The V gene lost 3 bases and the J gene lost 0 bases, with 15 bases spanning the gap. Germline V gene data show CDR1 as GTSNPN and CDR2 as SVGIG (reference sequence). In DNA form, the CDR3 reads TGTGCCTGGAGGGGGACACTCAAGAGCTCCTACGAGCAGTACTTC. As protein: CAWRGTLKSSYEQYF.

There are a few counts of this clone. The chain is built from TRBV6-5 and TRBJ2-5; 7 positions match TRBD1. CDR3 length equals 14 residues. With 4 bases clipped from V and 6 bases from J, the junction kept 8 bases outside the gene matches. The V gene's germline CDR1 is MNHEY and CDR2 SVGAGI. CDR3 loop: CASSFTGAEKTQYF. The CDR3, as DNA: TGTGCCAGCAGTTTCACAGGGGCCGAGAAGACCCAGTACTTC.

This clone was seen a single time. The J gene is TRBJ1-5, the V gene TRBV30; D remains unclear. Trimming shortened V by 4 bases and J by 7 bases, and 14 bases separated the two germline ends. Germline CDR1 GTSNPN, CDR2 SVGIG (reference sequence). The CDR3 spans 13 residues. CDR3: CAWMAASGQPQHF. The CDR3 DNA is TGTGCCTGGATGGCGGCGTCCGGGCAGCCCCAGCATTTT.

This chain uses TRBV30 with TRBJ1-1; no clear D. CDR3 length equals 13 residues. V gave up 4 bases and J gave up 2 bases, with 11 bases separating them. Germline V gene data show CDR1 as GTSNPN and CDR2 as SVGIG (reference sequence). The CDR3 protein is CAWTYSPNTEAFF. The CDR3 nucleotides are TGTGCCTGGACATACAGCCCTAACACTGAAGCTTTCTTT.

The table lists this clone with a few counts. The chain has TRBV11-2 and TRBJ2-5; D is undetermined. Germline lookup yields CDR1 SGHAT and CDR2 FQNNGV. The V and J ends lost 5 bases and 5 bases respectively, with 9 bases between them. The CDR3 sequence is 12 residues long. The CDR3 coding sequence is TGTGCCAGCAGCAACCACCCGGAGACCCAGTACTTC. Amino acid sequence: CASSNHPETQYF.

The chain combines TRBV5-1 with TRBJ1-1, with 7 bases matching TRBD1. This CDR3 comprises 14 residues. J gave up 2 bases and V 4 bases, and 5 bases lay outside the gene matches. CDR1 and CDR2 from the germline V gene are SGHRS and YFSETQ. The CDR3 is CASSKGQRNTEAFF. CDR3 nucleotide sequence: TGCGCCAGCAGCAAGGGACAGCGAAACACTGAAGCTTTCTTT.

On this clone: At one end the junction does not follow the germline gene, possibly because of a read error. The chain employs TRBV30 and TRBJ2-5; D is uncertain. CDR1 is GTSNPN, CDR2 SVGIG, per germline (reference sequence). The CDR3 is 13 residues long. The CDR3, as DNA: TGTGCCTGGGAACAAGAGAACCAGGAGACCCAGTACTTC. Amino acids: CAWEQENQETQYF.

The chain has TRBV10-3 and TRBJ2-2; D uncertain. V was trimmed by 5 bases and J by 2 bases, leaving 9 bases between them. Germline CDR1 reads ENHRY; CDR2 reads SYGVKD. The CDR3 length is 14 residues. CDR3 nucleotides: TGTGCCATCAGTCGGAACCCCAACACCGGGGAGCTGTTTTTT. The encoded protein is CAISRNPNTGELFF.

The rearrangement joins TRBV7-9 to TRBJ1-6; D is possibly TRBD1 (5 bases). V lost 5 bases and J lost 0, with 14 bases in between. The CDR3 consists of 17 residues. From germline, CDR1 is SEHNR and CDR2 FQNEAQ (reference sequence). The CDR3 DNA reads TGTGCCAGCAGCGGACAAGGCCGGAGCTCCTATAATTCACCCCTCCACTTT. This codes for CASSGQGRSSYNSPLHF.

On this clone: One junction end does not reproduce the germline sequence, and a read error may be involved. The CDR3 DNA reads as TGTGCCAGCAGTAGTCGGGGTACGACTAATGAAAAACTGTTTTTT. Protein product: CASSSRGTTNEKLFF. The chain employs TRBV19 and TRBJ1-4; no definite D call. The germline V gene has CDR1 LNHDA and CDR2 SQIVND (reference sequence). The CDR3 has 15 amino acids. Filled out from reference TRBV19 and TRBJ1-4, the complete variable domain reads DGGITQSPKYLFRKEGQNVTLSCEQNLNHDAMYWYRQDPGQGLRLIYYSQIVNDFQKGDIAEGYSVSREKKESFPLTVTSAQKNPTAFYLCASSSRGTTNEKLFFGSGTQLSVL.

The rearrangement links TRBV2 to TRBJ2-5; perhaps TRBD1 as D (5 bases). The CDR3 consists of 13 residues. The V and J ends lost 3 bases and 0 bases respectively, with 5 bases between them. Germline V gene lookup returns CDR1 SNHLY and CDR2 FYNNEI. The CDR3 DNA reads TGTGCCAGCAGTGACAGGGACCAAGAGACCCAGTACTTC. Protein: CASSDRDQETQYF.

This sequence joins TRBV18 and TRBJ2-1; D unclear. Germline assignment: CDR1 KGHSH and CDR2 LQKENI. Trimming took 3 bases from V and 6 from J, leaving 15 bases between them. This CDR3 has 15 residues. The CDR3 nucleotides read TGTGCCAGCTCACCCGACTTCGAGGCCGGCAATGAGCAGTTCTTC. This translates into CASSPDFEAGNEQFF.

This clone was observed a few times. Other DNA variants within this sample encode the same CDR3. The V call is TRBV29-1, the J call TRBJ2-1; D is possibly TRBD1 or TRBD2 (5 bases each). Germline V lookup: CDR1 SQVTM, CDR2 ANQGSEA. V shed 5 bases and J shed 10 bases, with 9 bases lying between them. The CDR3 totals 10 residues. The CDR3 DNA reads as TGCAGCGTTCTTGGGGACGAGCAGTTCTTC. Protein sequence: CSVLGDEQFF.

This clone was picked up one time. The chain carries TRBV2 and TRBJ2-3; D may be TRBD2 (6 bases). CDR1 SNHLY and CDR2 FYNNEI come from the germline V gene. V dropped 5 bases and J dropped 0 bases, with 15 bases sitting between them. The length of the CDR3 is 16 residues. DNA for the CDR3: TGTGCCAGCAGTCGAACCCTGGGGACTAGCACAGATACGCAGTATTTT. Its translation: CASSRTLGTSTDTQYF.

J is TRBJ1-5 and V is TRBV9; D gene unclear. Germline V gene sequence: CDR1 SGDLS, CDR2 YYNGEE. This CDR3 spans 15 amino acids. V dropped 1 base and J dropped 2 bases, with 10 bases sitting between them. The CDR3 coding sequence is TGTGCCAGCAGCGTAACCGGTCAGGGCAATCAGCCCCAGCATTTT. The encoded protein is CASSVTGQGNQPQHF.

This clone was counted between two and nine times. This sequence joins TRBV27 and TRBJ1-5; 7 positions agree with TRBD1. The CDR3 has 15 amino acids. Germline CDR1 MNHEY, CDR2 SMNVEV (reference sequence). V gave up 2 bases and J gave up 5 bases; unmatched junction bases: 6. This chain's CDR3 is CASSLLAGGDQPQHF. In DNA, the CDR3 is TGTGCCAGCAGTTTACTCGCAGGGGGAGATCAGCCCCAGCATTTT.

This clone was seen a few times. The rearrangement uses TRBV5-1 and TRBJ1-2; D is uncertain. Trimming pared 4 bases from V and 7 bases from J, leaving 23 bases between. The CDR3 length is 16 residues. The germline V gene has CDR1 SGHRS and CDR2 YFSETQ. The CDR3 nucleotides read TGCGCCAGCAGCCCGGATTTGAGCCCAGGAGGGCTTGGCTACACCTTC. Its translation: CASSPDLSPGGLGYTF.

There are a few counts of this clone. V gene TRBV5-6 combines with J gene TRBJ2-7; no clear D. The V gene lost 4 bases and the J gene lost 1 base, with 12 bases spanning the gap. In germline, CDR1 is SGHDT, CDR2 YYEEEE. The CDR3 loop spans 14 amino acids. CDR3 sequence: CASSVYGVSYEQYF. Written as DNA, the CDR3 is TGTGCCAGCAGCGTATACGGAGTTTCCTACGAGCAGTACTTC.

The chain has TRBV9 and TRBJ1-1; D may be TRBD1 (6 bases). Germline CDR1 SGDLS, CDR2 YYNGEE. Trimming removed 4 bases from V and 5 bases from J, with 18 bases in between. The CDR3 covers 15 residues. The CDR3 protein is CASSPEPETGTEAFF. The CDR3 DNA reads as TGTGCCAGCAGCCCCGAACCTGAGACAGGAACTGAAGCTTTCTTT.

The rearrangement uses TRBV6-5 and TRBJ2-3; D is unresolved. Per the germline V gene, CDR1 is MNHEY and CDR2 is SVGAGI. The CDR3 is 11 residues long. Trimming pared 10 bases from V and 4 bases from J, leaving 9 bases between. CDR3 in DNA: TGTGCCACCACTGGGCCAGATACGCAGTATTTT. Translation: CATTGPDTQYF.

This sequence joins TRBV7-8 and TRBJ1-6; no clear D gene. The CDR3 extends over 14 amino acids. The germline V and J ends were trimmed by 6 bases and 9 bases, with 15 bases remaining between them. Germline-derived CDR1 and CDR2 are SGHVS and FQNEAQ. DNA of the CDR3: TGTGCCAGCAGTCATGGGCCGGCGGGTTCACCCCTCCACTTT. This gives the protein CASSHGPAGSPLHF.

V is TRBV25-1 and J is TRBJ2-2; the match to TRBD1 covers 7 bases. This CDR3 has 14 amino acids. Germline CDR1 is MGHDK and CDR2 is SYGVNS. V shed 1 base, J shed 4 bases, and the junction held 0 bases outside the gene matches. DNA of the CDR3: TGTGCCAGCAGTGAATCAGGGGGCACCGGGGAGCTGTTTTTT. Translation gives CASSESGGTGELFF.

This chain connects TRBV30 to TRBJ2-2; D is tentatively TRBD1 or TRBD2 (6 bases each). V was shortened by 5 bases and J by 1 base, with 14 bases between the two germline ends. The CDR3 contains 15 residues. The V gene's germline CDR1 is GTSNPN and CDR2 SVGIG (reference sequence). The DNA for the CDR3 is TGTGCCTGGGTCCTCGGGGGCCTGAACACCGGGGAGCTGTTTTTT. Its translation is CAWVLGGLNTGELFF.

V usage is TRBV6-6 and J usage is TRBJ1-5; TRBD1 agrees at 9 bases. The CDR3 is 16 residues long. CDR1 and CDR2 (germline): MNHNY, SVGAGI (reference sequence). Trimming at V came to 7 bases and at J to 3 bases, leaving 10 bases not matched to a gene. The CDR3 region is CASKITGGSYNQPQHF. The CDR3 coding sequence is TGTGCCAGCAAAATTACAGGGGGCTCCTACAATCAGCCCCAGCATTTT.

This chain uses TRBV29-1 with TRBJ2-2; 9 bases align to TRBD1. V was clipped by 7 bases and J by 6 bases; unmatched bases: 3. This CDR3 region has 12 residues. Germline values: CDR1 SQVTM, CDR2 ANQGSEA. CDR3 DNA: TGCAGCGCAACAGGGGGCGCCGGGGAGCTGTTTTTT. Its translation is CSATGGAGELFF.

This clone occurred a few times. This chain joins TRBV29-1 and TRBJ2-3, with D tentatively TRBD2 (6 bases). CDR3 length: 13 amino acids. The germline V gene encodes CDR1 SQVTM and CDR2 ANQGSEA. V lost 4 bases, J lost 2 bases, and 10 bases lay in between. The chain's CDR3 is CSVGASATDTQYF. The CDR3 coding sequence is TGCAGCGTTGGTGCTAGCGCCACAGATACGCAGTATTTT.